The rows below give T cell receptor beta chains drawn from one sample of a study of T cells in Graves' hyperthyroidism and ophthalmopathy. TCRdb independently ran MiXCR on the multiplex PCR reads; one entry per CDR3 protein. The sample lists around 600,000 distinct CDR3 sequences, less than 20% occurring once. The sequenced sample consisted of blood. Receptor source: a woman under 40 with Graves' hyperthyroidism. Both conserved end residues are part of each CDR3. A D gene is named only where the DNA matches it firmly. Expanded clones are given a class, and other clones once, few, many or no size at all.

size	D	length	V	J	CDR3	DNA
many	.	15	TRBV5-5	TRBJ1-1	CASGQSGNLVAEAFF	TGTGCCAGCGGACAGTCCGGTAACCTCGTGGCTGAAGCTTTCTTT
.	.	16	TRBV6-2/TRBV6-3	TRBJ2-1	CASSPTFGTSYNEQFF	TGTGCCAGCAGCCCAACATTCGGGACGAGCTACAATGAGCAGTTCTTC
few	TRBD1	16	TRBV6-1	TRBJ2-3	CASRYTGGASTDTQYF	TGTGCCAGCAGATATACAGGGGGCGCAAGCACAGATACGCAGTATTTT
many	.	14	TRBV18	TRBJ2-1	CASSPRTEFDEQFF	TGTGCCAGCTCACCACGTACCGAATTCGATGAGCAGTTCTTC
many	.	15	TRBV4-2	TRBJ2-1	CASSLTVGSYNEQFF	TGTGCCAGCAGCCTTACGGTGGGTAGTTACAATGAGCAGTTCTTC
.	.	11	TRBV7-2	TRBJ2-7	CASRKRGEQYF	TGTGCCAGCAGGAAGAGGGGAGAGCAGTACTTC
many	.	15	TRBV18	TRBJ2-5	CASSPPFGGWETQYF	TGTGCCAGCTCACCACCGTTCGGGGGATGGGAGACCCAGTACTTC
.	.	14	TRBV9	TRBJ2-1	CASSVAISYNEQFF	TGTGCCAGCAGCGTAGCAATCTCCTACAATGAGCAGTTCTTC
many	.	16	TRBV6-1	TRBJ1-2	CASSHLTKISDYGYTF	TGTGCCAGCAGTCACCTAACTAAAATCTCCGACTATGGCTACACCTTC
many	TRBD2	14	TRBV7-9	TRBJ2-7	CASSLERETYEQYF	TGTGCCAGCAGCTTAGAGCGGGAGACCTACGAGCAGTACTTC
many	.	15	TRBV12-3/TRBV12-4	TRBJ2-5	CASSFRSGVQETQYF	TGTGCCAGCAGTTTTCGGTCAGGAGTCCAAGAGACCCAGTACTTC
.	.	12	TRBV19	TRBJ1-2	CASSMMGYGYTF	TGTGCCAGTAGTATGATGGGTTATGGCTACACCTTC
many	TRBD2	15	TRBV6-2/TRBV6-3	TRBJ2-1	CASSYRSGRNNEQFF	TGTGCCAGCAGTTACCGTAGCGGGAGGAACAATGAGCAGTTCTTC
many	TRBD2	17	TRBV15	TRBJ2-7	CATSRDPFATLAGEQYF	TGTGCCACCAGCAGAGACCCATTTGCCACACTAGCGGGCGAGCAGTACTTC
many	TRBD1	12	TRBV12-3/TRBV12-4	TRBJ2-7	CASRQTSGQKYF	TGTGCCAGCAGGCAAACTTCGGGACAGAAGTACTTC
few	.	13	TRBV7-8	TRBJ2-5	CASSFGREETQYF	TGTGCCAGCAGCTTCGGCAGAGAAGAGACCCAGTACTTC
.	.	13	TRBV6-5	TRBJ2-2	CASKFRGTGELFF	TGTGCCAGCAAGTTCCGGGGAACCGGGGAGCTGTTTTTT
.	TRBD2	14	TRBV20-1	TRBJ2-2	CSARTSGDTGELFF	TGCAGTGCGAGGACTAGCGGGGATACCGGGGAGCTGTTTTTT
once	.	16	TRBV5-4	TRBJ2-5	CASHPIPGAYQETQYF	TGTGCCAGCCATCCAATCCCGGGGGCGTACCAAGAGACCCAGTACTTC
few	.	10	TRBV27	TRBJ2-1	CATGSHEQFF	TGTGCCACGGGGTCCCATGAGCAGTTCTTC
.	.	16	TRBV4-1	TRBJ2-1	CASSLLTGSSYNEQFF	TGCGCCAGCAGCCTGCTCACGGGGAGCTCCTACAATGAGCAGTTCTTC
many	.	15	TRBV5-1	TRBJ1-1	CASSLEAGTVNEAFF	TGCGCCAGCAGCCTAGAAGCTGGGACGGTCAATGAAGCTTTCTTT
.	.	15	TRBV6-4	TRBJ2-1	CASCSTGSSYNEQFF	TGTGCCAGTTGTTCTACCGGGAGTTCCTACAATGAGCAGTTCTTC
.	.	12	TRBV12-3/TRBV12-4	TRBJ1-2	CASSNRVGGYTF	TGTGCCAGCAGTAACAGGGTCGGCGGCTACACCTTC
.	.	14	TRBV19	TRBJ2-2	CASSIDLVAGELFF	TGTGCCAGTAGTATAGATCTGGTGGCCGGGGAGCTGTTTTTT